This T cell receptor (beta chain) was sequenced during a study of molecular identifiers for immune sequencing clone quantification. Study findings and constraints: Jurkat TCR RNA spiked in from one cell (amid more than 850,000 naive cells) was reportedly detectable.

TCRdb re-analysed the PCR reads in MiXCR, keeping a single row per CDR3 protein. The sample contains more than 550,000 distinct CDR3 sequences, about 25% of which appear only once. This clonotype was seen only a few times. What it binds is not known. V shed 7 bases, J shed 0 bases, and the junction held 10 bases outside the gene matches. In germline, CDR1 is MNHEY, CDR2 SVGAGI. The CDR3 covers 18 residues. The receptor was derived from a human donor in good health. Some libraries in this study had Jurkat cell RNA spiked in. Sequencing input: naive CD8+ T cells from blood, with Jurkat cell RNA spiked in. The subset denotes: FACS-sorted CD8+CD4-CCR7+CD45RA+ naive T cells. The chain is built from TRBV6-5 and TRBJ2-2; 11 bases fit TRBD2. The CDR3, as DNA: TGTGCCAGCACCCTAGCGGGAGGCACTTACGCGAACACCGGGGAGCTGTTTTTT. Protein sequence: CASTLAGGTYANTGELFF.